The subject of this entry is one TCR beta chain. The table lists this clonotype with many counts. Its antigen remains unidentified. No much larger clone exists at a distance of one base, and base qualities are not known. Trimming leaves V shorter by 7 bases and J shorter by 5 bases, with the junction holding 7 bases beyond the gene matches. The germline V gene (reference sequence) sets CDR1 to MNHNY and CDR2 to SVGAGI. The CDR3 starts with the cysteine, ends with the phenylalanine, and has 16 residues. Only the CDR3 portion is preserved as DNA: 48 bases, with reading frame beginning at the first base. The data originate from a study of blood T cells in healthy people across ages (dated by TCRdb to the mid-2010s). Turning to the overall study: Template switching captured roughly one uniquely barcoded TCR beta cDNA molecule per two T cells in model experiments. The study measured age-related changes in TCR beta repertoire diversity using deep sequencing normalized with unique cDNA molecular identifiers. The donors were split into four age groups: young (average around 15 years), middle-aged (about 40), aged (roughly 65) and long-lived (roughly 88). To avoid experimental bias, donors of different ages were randomly spread across the sequencing lanes. For two donors (one aged 18 to 30 and one aged 80 or older), the study analyzed two additional independent replicas of 1 million unique cDNA reads from the same blood draw. Summary of the overall study and its limitations: Compared with the aged group, the long-lived group had more naive CD4+ T cells, fewer expanded clones and increased TCR diversity, a pattern suggesting age selection. Because donor CMV infection status was unknown, age-related changes in expanded clonotypes were potentially confounded. Because profiling used bulk unsorted PBMCs, naive and antigen-experienced compartments could not be compared conclusively. Observed TCR beta diversity correlated strongly with the percentage of naive T cells measured by flow cytometry. Estimates of total diversity from one million sequenced T cells were regarded as lower bounds and underestimates. As age increased, observed TCR beta diversity per million T cells dropped in a roughly linear way, and a significant reduction was already evident by age 40.

Libraries were constructed by 5' RACE. Reads for this sample came from an Illumina HiSeq 2500. A second 7 to 11 cycle PCR used a sample-barcoded 5' primer and a J-beta primer mix. A unique molecular identifier was introduced onto each TCR beta cDNA molecule by a template-switch 5' adaptor carrying 12 random nucleotides. Each sample yielded at least 3 million CDR3-containing paired-end reads. The Mint cDNA synthesis kit, primed by a TRBC-specific oligonucleotide, was used to synthesize first-strand cDNA from all RNA. After uracil-DNA glycosylase treatment, a first 18-cycle PCR used universal primers M1SS and BC2_uni_R on all cDNA. From the authors' description of their analysis: Normalization of each sample was performed by random selection of 1 million high-quality reads, each carrying a distinct molecular identifier. Reads with shared molecular identifiers were discarded instead of being binned into consensus sequences. MiTCR, run with a Q25 quality threshold and the strictest error-elimination algorithm, handled CDR3 identification, clonotype clustering and error correction. Lower-bound total TCR beta diversity was estimated with a nonparametric unseen species model using Euler transformation. In TCRdb, the public reads were trimmed at Q25 with fastp and aligned with MiXCR, with productive beta chains retained. When rows share a CDR3 protein, they turn into one entry using the most common DNA and genes. Clone size and V and J calls follow TCRdb, not the original study. In this sample the table shows hundreds of thousands of distinct CDR3 sequences, more than 25% of which occur a single time. Together, the top ten hold around a sixth of the sample.

The roughly 39 donors, aged about 6 to 90 years, were systemically healthy Caucasian individuals from Russia. Approximately 9.3 milliliters of peripheral blood were drawn from each donor into EDTA-treated Vacutainer tubes. Ficoll-Paque density-gradient centrifugation was used to isolate PBMCs, with at least 6.5 million per sample. Total RNA, at least 6 micrograms per sample, was extracted from PBMCs with Trizol reagent. Naive CD45RAhigh/CD27high T cell percentages were measured by flow cytometry on a PBMC aliquot from every donor. The source material was blood. The TCR sequence derives from a woman of 80 years or more in good health. The V and J genes are TRBV6-6 and TRBJ2-3; 15 bases in the junction line up with TRBD2. The DNA sequence follows: TGTGCCAGCACCCGGACTAGCGGGGGGGCCGGAGATACGCAGTATTTT. It encodes CASTRTSGGAGDTQYF.